A single sample gave rise to the 10 T cell receptor beta chains below, sequenced in a study of T-cell reconstitution after alpha-beta-depleted transplantation in children. As it was prepared, the TCRbeta library received unique molecular identifiers. TCRdb re-called the PCR reads with MiXCR, one entry per CDR3 protein. The sample lists hundreds of thousands of distinct CDR3 sequences, roughly 18% occurring once. The specimen comprised PBMCs from the stem cell graft donor, sampled from the stem cell graft. These TCRs come from a human donor who donated a stem cell graft to a child with acute lymphoblastic leukemia.

V is TRBV24-1 and J is TRBJ2-1; 13 positions agree with TRBD2. V dropped 5 bases and J dropped 11; count of bases not matched to a gene: 5. Germline lookup yields CDR1 KGHDR and CDR2 SFDVKD. The length of the CDR3 is 14 residues. This chain's CDR3 is CATSGLAGGMKQFF. The CDR3 bases are TGTGCCACCAGTGGACTAGCGGGAGGAATGAAGCAGTTCTTC.

The chain couples TRBV21-1 to TRBJ2-7. TRBV21-1 is marked as a pseudogene. The CDR3 has 10 residues. The CDR3: CASSKPEQYF. CDR3 nucleotide sequence: TGTGCCAGCAGCAAACCAGAGCAGTACTTC.

V is TRBV5-1 and J is TRBJ2-2; 8 bases fit TRBD1. The CDR3 has 16 amino acids. The germline V gene has CDR1 SGHRS and CDR2 YFSETQ. V gave up 4 bases and J gave up 0 bases; unmatched junction bases: 5. CDR3 nucleotides: TGCGCCAGCAGCAGATGGACAGGGACGAACACCGGGGAGCTGTTTTTT. Amino acids: CASSRWTGTNTGELFF. The variable domain in full, completed from reference TRBV5-1 and TRBJ2-2, reads KAGVTQTPRYLIKTRGQQVTLSCSPISGHRSVSWYQQTPGQGLQFLFEYFSETQRNKGNFPGRFSGRQFSNSRSEMNVSTLELGDSALYLCASSRWTGTNTGELFFGEGSRLTVL.

The J gene is TRBJ2-1, the V gene TRBV5-1, with D possibly being TRBD2 (6 bases). Germline V gene lookup returns CDR1 SGHRS and CDR2 YFSETQ. CDR3 size: 15 residues. V lost 0 bases and J lost 9, with 16 bases in between. CDR3 nucleotide sequence: TGCGCCAGCAGCTTGGGGGAACTAATGGGGGGTGAGCAGTTCTTC. As protein: CASSLGELMGGEQFF.

The CDR3 nucleotides read TGCAGCGCGACCGGGGACCTGGGGAATGAGCAGTTCTTC. This encodes CSATGDLGNEQFF. This sequence joins TRBV29-1 and TRBJ2-1, with D perhaps being TRBD1 or TRBD2 (5 bases each). V lost 7 bases and J lost 7, with 17 bases in between. Germline V lookup: CDR1 SQVTM, CDR2 ANQGSEA. CDR3 length equals 13 residues.

The rearrangement links TRBV20-1 to TRBJ2-1; TRBD2 matches at 10 bases. This CDR3 region has 15 residues. The germline CDR1 and CDR2 sequences are DFQATT and SNEGSKA (reference sequence). J lost 2 bases, V lost 3 bases, and 4 bases had no gene match. For the CDR3, the DNA is TGCAGTGCTAGCCGGACTAGCGGTCCCTACAATGAGCAGTTCTTC. The encoded protein is CSASRTSGPYNEQFF.

This clonotype was counted between two and nine times. The rearrangement uses TRBV12-3 or TRBV12-4 and TRBJ2-1, with D perhaps TRBD1 or TRBD2 (6 bases each). The CDR3 is 17 residues long. V lost 5 bases, J lost 3 bases, and 20 bases lay in between. Here the CDR3 reads CASSANLIGGVYNEQFF. CDR3 in DNA: TGTGCCAGCAGTGCCAATCTGATCGGGGGCGTCTACAATGAGCAGTTCTTC.

This clonotype came up a few times. This chain connects TRBV6-1 to TRBJ2-4; D is uncertain. V lost 7 bases and J lost 0, with 10 bases in between. Germline V gene data show CDR1 as MNHNS and CDR2 as SASEGT. This CDR3 is built from 14 residues. CDR3 loop: CASNLSGAKNIQYF. CDR3 bases: TGTGCCAGCAACCTATCTGGAGCCAAAAACATTCAGTACTTC.

The chain carries TRBV7-9 and TRBJ1-1; tentative D call: TRBD1 (6 bases). This CDR3 comprises 15 residues. With 5 bases removed from V and 0 bases from J, the gap between germline ends came to 13 bases. Looked up from germline, CDR1 is SEHNR and CDR2 is FQNEAQ (reference sequence). CDR3 sequence reads: CASSPQGNLNTEAFF. In DNA, the CDR3 is TGTGCCAGCAGCCCACAGGGAAACTTGAACACTGAAGCTTTCTTT.

As DNA, the CDR3 is TGCAGCGTTGAGGGGACAGGGGGCTTCTATGGCTACACCTTC. The encoded protein is CSVEGTGGFYGYTF. The V and J genes are TRBV29-1 and TRBJ1-2; 12 bases map to TRBD1. There are 14 residues in the CDR3. The V segment lost 3 bases and the J segment 4 bases; nucleotides outside the gene matches: 3. Germline V gene data show CDR1 as SQVTM and CDR2 as ANQGSEA. The variable domain in full, completed from reference TRBV29-1 and TRBJ1-2, reads SAVISQKPSRDICQRGTSLTIQCQVDSQVTMMFWYRQQPGQSLTLIATANQGSEATYESGFVIDKFPISRPNLTFSTLTVSNMSPEDSSIYLCSVEGTGGFYGYTFGSGTRLTVV.